This section outlines one TCR beta chain sequence together with its context. Its target is unknown. The source of the sample is a study of response to subunit inactivated influenza vaccine. This CDR3 has 12 residues. Germline values: CDR1 SGHRS, CDR2 YFSETQ. V lost 0 bases and J 15 bases, leaving 12 bases between the germline ends. TCRdb recomputed calls from the RT-PCR reads with MiXCR, one row per CDR3 protein. The repertoire holds some 300,000 distinct CDR3 sequences, with around 22% as singletons. Findings and limits, study-wide: Each seasonal influenza vaccination recruits few new T cells, the authors suggested.

The receptor comes from a man between 50 and 70 years old who received an inactivated influenza vaccine. V gene TRBV5-1 combines with J gene TRBJ2-2; weak D call: TRBD1 (5 bases). Sample: PBMCs from blood, taken roughly 20 months after vaccination. CDR3 DNA sequence: TGCGCCAGCAGCTTGGAGAAGGGGAAGATGTTTTTT. It is translated as CASSLEKGKMFF.